The 18 T cell receptor beta chains reported below all come from one sample, sequenced in a study of neurological immune-mediated disorders. TCRdb redid the calling of the 5' RACE reads with MiXCR, one entry per CDR3 protein. The sample consists of about 88,000 distinct CDR3 sequences, roughly 3.5% of them appearing once. The sample taken for sequencing was PBMCs. The receptors were gathered from a young woman with multiple sclerosis.

This clonotype was detected ten times or more. The chain links TRBV5-1 to TRBJ2-2, with 9 bases fitting TRBD1. Germline CDR1 SGHRS, CDR2 YFSETQ. The CDR3 sequence is 15 residues long. V trimming: 3 bases; J trimming: 4 bases; junction bases outside the gene matches: 4. Written as DNA, the CDR3 is TGCGCCAGCAGCTCCGGACAGGGGTCCACCGGGGAGCTGTTTTTT. Translated, it gives CASSSGQGSTGELFF.

This clonotype was counted ten times or more. The chain combines TRBV5-1 with TRBJ1-1; 7 positions match TRBD1. Germline CDR1 is SGHRS and CDR2 is YFSETQ. The CDR3 consists of 14 residues. The V and J ends lost 2 bases and 1 base, in that order; junction bases with no gene match: 2. The CDR3 nucleotides read TGCGCCAGCAGCTTTTACAGGGGGAACACTGAAGCTTTCTTT. Protein: CASSFYRGNTEAFF.

This clonotype was seen repeatedly, ten times or more. The chain joins TRBV3-1 to TRBJ1-4, with a weak D call TRBD1 (5 bases). The CDR3 is 13 residues long. V was pared by 7 bases and J by 4 bases, with 10 bases between. CDR1 is LGHDT, CDR2 YNNKEL, per germline (reference sequence). CDR3 bases: TGTGCCAGCAACTTTAGGGGTAATGAAAAACTGTTTTTT. This codes for CASNFRGNEKLFF.

This clonotype was counted many times. The rearrangement joins TRBV20-1 to TRBJ1-5, with TRBD1 matching over 9 bases. The CDR3 runs 17 residues. Unmatched junction bases numbered 13, after V lost 3 bases and J lost 4 bases. Germline-derived CDR1 and CDR2 are DFQATT and SNEGSKA (reference sequence). DNA for the CDR3: TGCAGTGCTAGCGCCAATTCCGGGACAGGGAAAAATCAGCCCCAGCATTTT. Translating it yields CSASANSGTGKNQPQHF.

This clonotype occurred many times. This rearrangement joins TRBV13 to TRBJ2-5; D remains ambiguous. The CDR3 is 13 residues long. The germline gives CDR1 PRHDT, CDR2 FYEKMQ (reference sequence). Trimming cost V 0 bases and J 0 bases, with 2 bases left between them. The CDR3, as DNA: TGTGCCAGCAGCTTAGGCTACCAAGAGACCCAGTACTTC. This gives the protein CASSLGYQETQYF.

At least ten counts were recorded for this clonotype. This chain uses TRBV28 with TRBJ1-6; a weak D match, TRBD1 (5 bases). Germline loops: CDR1 MDHEN, CDR2 SYDVKM. The CDR3 sequence is 12 residues long. The ends were cut back, 3 bases at V and 9 bases at J, with 6 bases in the middle. This CDR3 reads CASSFQGSPLHF. For the CDR3, the DNA is TGTGCCAGCAGTTTTCAGGGTTCACCCCTCCACTTT.

This clonotype was detected many times. J is TRBJ1-1 and V is TRBV12-3 or TRBV12-4; no clear D gene. The V end lost 1 base, the J end lost 1 base, and 7 bases lay between the germline ends. CDR3 size: 14 residues. Written as DNA, the CDR3 is TGTGCCAGCAGTTTAGATTCAGGGAACACTGAAGCTTTCTTT. This translates into CASSLDSGNTEAFF.

This clonotype was detected many times. The chain uses TRBV19 and TRBJ2-7; D possibly corresponds to TRBD1 (5 bases). The CDR3 has 14 residues. CDR1 is LNHDA, CDR2 SQIVND, per germline (reference sequence). V lost 8 bases and J 4 bases, leaving 18 bases between the germline ends. The CDR3 DNA is TGTGCCAGTCGTAAGGCGGCAGGGCCTTACGAGCAGTACTTC. It translates to CASRKAAGPYEQYF.

In its sample, this clonotype was seen many times. The chain combines TRBV12-3 or TRBV12-4 with TRBJ2-1, with TRBD2 matching 9 bases. With V trimmed by 6 bases and J by 9 bases, 21 bases remained unmatched. The CDR3 length is 18 residues. The CDR3 region is CASSPPPQASGKGGEQFF. In DNA form, the CDR3 reads TGTGCCAGCAGCCCCCCCCCGCAAGCTAGCGGGAAGGGGGGTGAGCAGTTCTTC.

In this sample, this clonotype turned up many times. The V gene is TRBV7-2, the J gene TRBJ2-1, with 11 bases lining up with TRBD2. Germline-derived CDR1 and CDR2 are SGHTA and FQGNSA. This CDR3 spans 13 amino acids. V lost 2 bases, J lost 13 bases, and 4 bases stayed unmatched. CDR3 bases: TGTGCCAGCAGCTTACTACGACTAGCGGGACAGTTCTTC. Protein: CASSLLRLAGQFF.

This clonotype was counted between two and nine times. Here the CDR3 reads CASSLSFGLAGNNEQFF. The CDR3 nucleotides read TGTGCCAGCAGCTTGTCCTTTGGGCTAGCGGGTAACAATGAGCAGTTCTTC. V usage is TRBV7-9 and J usage is TRBJ2-1, with 8 bases lining up with TRBD2. The CDR3 has 17 residues. The V segment lost 3 bases and the J segment 5 bases; nucleotides outside the gene matches: 12. Germline-derived CDR1 and CDR2 are SEHNR and FQNEAQ (reference sequence). The whole variable domain, filled in from reference TRBV7-9 and TRBJ2-1, reads DTGVSQNPRHKITKRGQNVTFRCDPISEHNRLYWYRQTLGQGPEFLTYFQNEAQLEKSRLLSDRFSAERPKGSFSTLEIQRTEQGDSAMYLCASSLSFGLAGNNEQFFGPGTRLTVL.

Ten or more counts support this clonotype. The chain combines TRBV20-1 with TRBJ2-1; tentatively, D is TRBD2 (5 bases). The CDR3 is 15 residues long. V shed 1 base and J shed 0 bases, with 10 bases lying between them. Per germline, CDR1 DFQATT and CDR2 SNEGSKA (reference sequence). In DNA, the CDR3 is TGCAGTGCTAGAGGGACTCGGAGCTCCTACAATGAGCAGTTCTTC. Its translation is CSARGTRSSYNEQFF.

This clonotype came up many times. The chain has TRBV2 and TRBJ2-7, with D perhaps TRBD1 (6 bases). Germline assignment: CDR1 SNHLY and CDR2 FYNNEI. CDR3 length equals 12 residues. V was pared by 11 bases and J by 2 bases, with 13 bases between. The CDR3 reads CAGLTGTYEQYF. The CDR3 DNA reads as TGTGCCGGCCTGACAGGCACCTACGAGCAGTACTTC.

The rearrangement joins TRBV10-3 to TRBJ2-2, with D tentatively TRBD1 (6 bases). CDR1 is ENHRY, CDR2 SYGVKD, per germline. This CDR3 is built from 13 residues. The V end was cut by 6 bases, the J end by 5 bases, with 10 bases between. CDR3 in DNA: TGTGCCATCAGCACTACAGGGACCGGGGAGCTGTTTTTT. It translates to CAISTTGTGELFF.

In its sample, this clonotype was seen many times. This chain connects TRBV20-1 to TRBJ1-6; D is undetermined. Trimming left V 0 bases short and J 6 bases short, with 15 bases between. CDR1 and CDR2 from the germline V gene are DFQATT and SNEGSKA (reference sequence). The CDR3 loop spans 16 amino acids. This chain's CDR3 is CSARDDGRAANSPLHF. In DNA, the CDR3 is TGCAGTGCTAGAGATGATGGAAGGGCTGCTAATTCACCCCTCCACTTT.

This clonotype has at least ten counts. The chain uses TRBV18 and TRBJ2-7; the D gene is possibly TRBD2 (5 bases). The germline gives CDR1 KGHSH, CDR2 LQKENI. The CDR3 consists of 12 residues. V shed 3 bases and J shed 7 bases, with 10 bases lying between them. The CDR3 spells CASSPTREEQYF. The CDR3 nucleotides read TGTGCCAGCTCACCGACGAGGGAAGAGCAGTACTTC.

This clonotype was seen many times. V usage is TRBV5-6 and J usage is TRBJ2-7; 7 bases fit TRBD1. V trimming: 5 bases; J trimming: 1 base; junction bases outside the gene matches: 6. Germline assignment: CDR1 SGHDT and CDR2 YYEEEE. The CDR3 spans 14 residues. CDR3 sequence (DNA): TGTGCCAGCAGTCGGGACAGTAGATCCTACGAGCAGTACTTC. Protein product: CASSRDSRSYEQYF.

This clonotype was counted ten times or more. This chain uses TRBV4-1 with TRBJ2-1, with D tentatively TRBD2 (5 bases). V was pared by 2 bases and J by 4 bases, with 12 bases between. Germline CDR1 and CDR2: MGHRA and YSYEKL. The CDR3 runs 15 residues. The CDR3 spells CASSQHKTGYNEQFF. In DNA form, the CDR3 reads TGCGCCAGCAGCCAACACAAAACGGGGTACAATGAGCAGTTCTTC.